This TCR beta chain was sequenced for a study of shared clonotypes between healthy human individuals. The table came from immunoSEQ multiplex PCR; TCRdb's copy has only in-frame clones and leaves some out. The sample has about 180,000 clones; roughly 91% are singletons. The CDR3 has 13 residues. Trimming pared 2 bases from V and 6 bases from J, leaving 11 bases between. The germline CDR1 and CDR2 sequences are SGHRS and YFSETQ. The specimen was naive CD4+ T cells sorted from blood. The subset was: CD45RA+ positively selected. This TCR came from a woman in her 30s in good health. The rearrangement links TRBV5-1 to TRBJ1-1, with D uncertain. The CDR3 DNA reads TGCGCCAGCAGCTTCGACGGGGAGGCTGAAGCTTTCTTT. The encoded protein is CASSFDGEAEAFF.